This TCR beta chain was recorded in a study of CD8 T cells in ankylosing spondylitis. General study results and limits: What appeared characteristic of ankylosing spondylitis blood was a TCR beta motif of several highly homologous variants.

Libraries of TCR beta came from quantitative 5'-RACE with molecular barcodes. TCRdb passed the 5' RACE reads through MiXCR, listing each CDR3 protein once. The data hold around 120,000 distinct CDR3 sequences, with approximately 9.7% observed a single time. This clonotype was detected many times. Antigen specificity is unknown. Sequencing was done on a sample of blood, either unsorted or a sorted T cell fraction (not recorded which). The clonotype was recovered from a male donor with ankylosing spondylitis or in good health (not recorded which).

The CDR3 sequence is CASSPQGNQPQHF. The CDR3 DNA follows: TGTGCCAGCAGTCCTCAGGGGAATCAGCCCCAGCATTTT. The genes are TRBV6-4 and TRBJ1-5; tentative D call: TRBD1 (6 bases). The CDR3 loop spans 13 amino acids. V was shortened by 5 bases and J by 4 bases, with 9 bases between the two germline ends. CDR1 and CDR2 (germline): MRHNA, SNTAGT.